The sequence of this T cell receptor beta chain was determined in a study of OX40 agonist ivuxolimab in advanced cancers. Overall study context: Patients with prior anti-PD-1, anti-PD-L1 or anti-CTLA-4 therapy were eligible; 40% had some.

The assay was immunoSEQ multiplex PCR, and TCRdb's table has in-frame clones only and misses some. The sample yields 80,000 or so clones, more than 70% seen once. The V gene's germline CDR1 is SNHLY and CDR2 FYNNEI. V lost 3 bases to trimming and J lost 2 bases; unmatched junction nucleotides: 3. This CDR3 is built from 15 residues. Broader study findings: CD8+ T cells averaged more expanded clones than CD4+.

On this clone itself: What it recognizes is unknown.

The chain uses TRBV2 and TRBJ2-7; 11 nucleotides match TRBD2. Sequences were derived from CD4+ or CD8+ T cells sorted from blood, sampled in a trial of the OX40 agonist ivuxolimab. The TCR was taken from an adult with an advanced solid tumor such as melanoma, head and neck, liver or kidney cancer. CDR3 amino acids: CASSDGTSGTYEQYF. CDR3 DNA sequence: TGTGCCAGCAGTGACGGGACTAGCGGTACCTACGAGCAGTACTTC.